These 17 T cell receptor beta chains came from one sample sequenced in a study of T cell responses to AZD1222 COVID-19 vaccine. The table came from immunoSEQ multiplex PCR; TCRdb's copy has only in-frame clones and leaves some out. The profile shows more than 85,000 clones, about 80% of them singletons. The material sequenced was peripheral blood, taken on day 0 of AZD1222 vaccination. The receptors come from an adult in good health.

The chain couples TRBV27 to TRBJ1-1; maybe TRBD1 (5 bases). Trimming took off 6 bases at V and 4 bases at J, with 12 bases between the two ends. Per germline, CDR1 MNHEY and CDR2 SMNVEV (reference sequence). The CDR3 contains 13 residues. CDR3 sequence reads: CASRKPGGTEAFF. CDR3 nucleotides: TGTGCCAGCAGAAAACCGGGGGGCACTGAAGCTTTCTTT.

V gene TRBV5-6 combines with J gene TRBJ1-1; perhaps TRBD1 as D (5 bases). This CDR3 has 17 residues. Germline CDR1 reads SGHDT; CDR2 reads YYEEEE. V lost 0 bases to trimming and J lost 4 bases, with 19 bases between them. The CDR3: CASSLGGPGLRTTEAFF. CDR3 DNA sequence: TGTGCCAGCAGCTTGGGGGGACCGGGACTCAGAACCACTGAAGCTTTCTTT.

This sequence joins TRBV4-3 and TRBJ1-6; D possibly corresponds to TRBD1 (5 bases). The CDR3 has 16 amino acids. In germline, CDR1 is LGHNA, CDR2 YSLEER. The V end lost 0 bases, the J end lost 7 bases, and 13 bases lay between the germline ends. The CDR3 DNA follows: TGCGCCAGCAGCCAAGATCTGGTGGGACGGAATTCACCCCTCCACTTT. Its protein product is CASSQDLVGRNSPLHF.

The V call is TRBV5-1, the J call TRBJ2-5; TRBD1 aligns across 11 bases. The CDR3 covers 16 residues. The trim removed 4 bases at V and 4 bases at J, leaving 9 bases unmatched. Germline CDR1 reads SGHRS; CDR2 reads YFSETQ. CDR3 amino acids: CASSERTGGRGETQYF. In DNA form, the CDR3 reads TGCGCCAGCAGCGAACGGACAGGGGGCCGGGGAGAGACCCAGTACTTC. Variable domain in full (rest from reference TRBV5-1 and TRBJ2-5): KAGVTQTPRYLIKTRGQQVTLSCSPISGHRSVSWYQQTPGQGLQFLFEYFSETQRNKGNFPGRFSGRQFSNSRSEMNVSTLELGDSALYLCASSERTGGRGETQYFGPGTRLLVL.

The rearrangement uses TRBV29-1 and TRBJ1-1; 10 bases align to TRBD1. V gave up 7 bases and J gave up 6 bases; unmatched junction bases: 8. The CDR3 is made up of 13 amino acids. Germline V CDR1 and CDR2: SQVTM, ANQGSEA. CDR3 loop: CSAHRQGASEAFF. CDR3 coding DNA: TGCAGCGCCCACCGACAGGGGGCGTCTGAAGCTTTCTTT.

The chain is built from TRBV3-1 (or the pseudogene TRBV3-2) and TRBJ1-2; perhaps TRBD1 as D (6 bases). Germline V lookup: CDR1 LGHDT, CDR2 YNNKEL (reference sequence). The V gene lost 6 bases and the J gene lost 3 bases, with 14 bases spanning the gap. The CDR3 has 14 residues. CDR3 sequence: CASSLTGTHYGYTF. CDR3 in DNA: TGTGCCAGCAGTCTAACCGGGACACACTATGGCTACACCTTC.

This clone was detected only a few times. The J gene is TRBJ2-1, the V gene TRBV11-2, with a tentative D call TRBD2 (5 bases). The CDR3 spans 17 residues. Germline-derived CDR1 and CDR2 are SGHAT and FQNNGV. Trimming shortened V by 5 bases and J by 2 bases, and 19 bases separated the two germline ends. CDR3 in amino acids: CASSPRLEASPYNEQFF. The CDR3 DNA sequence: TGTGCCAGCAGCCCCCGACTGGAGGCTAGCCCCTACAATGAGCAGTTCTTC.

The rearrangement links TRBV7-6 to TRBJ1-4, with 11 positions matching TRBD1. CDR1 and CDR2 (germline): SGHVS, FNYEAQ. V gave up 0 bases and J gave up 6 bases; unmatched junction bases: 3. This CDR3 comprises 16 residues. The CDR3 DNA is TGTGCCAGCAGCTTAGCGCAGGGACAGGGGGATGAAAAACTGTTTTTT. It yields the protein CASSLAQGQGDEKLFF. Together with reference TRBV7-6 and TRBJ1-4, the CDR3 gives the full variable domain: GAGVSQSPRYKVTKRGQDVALRCDPISGHVSLYWYRQALGQGPEFLTYFNYEAQQDKSGLPNDRFSAERPEGSISTLTIQRTEQRDSAMYRCASSLAQGQGDEKLFFGSGTQLSVL.

The chain links TRBV18 to TRBJ2-7; 7 bases align to TRBD1. Looked up from germline, CDR1 is KGHSH and CDR2 is LQKENI. The CDR3 runs to 16 residues. V lost 2 bases to trimming and J lost 0 bases; unmatched junction nucleotides: 7. The CDR3 reads CASSPVKQGYSYEQYF. The DNA for the CDR3 is TGTGCCAGCTCACCAGTCAAACAGGGGTACTCCTACGAGCAGTACTTC.

V and J are TRBV5-4 and TRBJ1-1; D not certain. Trimming stripped 1 base from V and 3 bases from J, with 7 bases between. This CDR3 is built from 13 residues. The germline gives CDR1 SGHNT, CDR2 YYREEE (reference sequence). CDR3 sequence: CASSLTEDTEAFF. The CDR3 bases are TGTGCCAGCAGCTTGACGGAAGACACTGAAGCTTTCTTT.

This clone was detected a few times. The rearrangement uses TRBV25-1 and TRBJ2-2; TRBD1 or TRBD2 may be the D gene (5 bases each). The CDR3 spans 14 residues. CDR1 and CDR2 from the germline V gene are MGHDK and SYGVNS. V lost 2 bases and J 6 bases, leaving 10 bases between the germline ends. CDR3 coding DNA: TGTGCCAGCAGTGAAGGGGGTAGGGCCGGGGAGCTGTTTTTT. Protein product: CASSEGGRAGELFF.

A few counts support this clone. The chain recombines TRBV27 with TRBJ2-4; 9 nucleotides agree with TRBD2. The CDR3 contains 15 residues. Germline V gives CDR1 MNHEY, CDR2 SMNVEV (reference sequence). With 6 bases clipped from V and 3 bases from J, the junction kept 6 bases outside the gene matches. CDR3 loop: CASRPRGGFKNIQYF. The CDR3 bases are TGTGCCAGCAGACCGCGGGGGGGATTCAAAAACATTCAGTACTTC.

The gene calls are TRBV6-5 and TRBJ1-1; D not certain. CDR3 size: 13 residues. Trimming shortened V by 7 bases and J by 5 bases, and 14 bases separated the two germline ends. Germline CDR1 and CDR2: MNHEY and SVGAGI. Written as DNA, the CDR3 is TGTGCCAGCAAATCGGGTTTACCGACTGAAGCTTTCTTT. Protein sequence: CASKSGLPTEAFF.

This chain connects TRBV5-1 to TRBJ2-3, with 7 bases identical to TRBD2. In germline, CDR1 is SGHRS, CDR2 YFSETQ. CDR3 length: 14 amino acids. The V gene end was trimmed by 5 bases and the J gene end by 6 bases; junction bases not matched to a gene: 9. The CDR3 sequence: CASSLGGIWDTQYF. In DNA, the CDR3 is TGCGCCAGCAGTCTGGGGGGGATTTGGGATACGCAGTATTTT.

The chain is built from TRBV7-9 and TRBJ1-1; 10 bases line up with TRBD1. Per the germline V gene, CDR1 is SEHNR and CDR2 is FQNEAQ (reference sequence). V shed 4 bases, J shed 12 bases, and the junction held 11 bases outside the gene matches. This CDR3 comprises 14 residues. The CDR3 DNA sequence: TGTGCCAGCAGCTCAGAGACCGGACAGGGGGAATCTTTCTTT. Translated: CASSSETGQGESFF. Supplemented by reference TRBV7-9 and TRBJ1-1, the full variable domain reads DTGVSQNPRHKITKRGQNVTFRCDPISEHNRLYWYRQTLGQGPEFLTYFQNEAQLEKSRLLSDRFSAERPKGSFSTLEIQRTEQGDSAMYLCASSSETGQGESFFGQGTRLTVV.

The chain is built from TRBV2 and TRBJ1-1; no reliable D call. The V gene lost 4 bases and the J gene lost 4 bases, with 13 bases spanning the gap. The CDR3 runs to 14 residues. CDR1 and CDR2 from the germline V gene are SNHLY and FYNNEI. The CDR3 region is CASSVTDSGTEAFF. For the CDR3, the DNA is TGTGCCAGCAGTGTAACGGATTCAGGCACTGAAGCTTTCTTT.

The chain is built from TRBV11-3 and TRBJ2-2, with 8 positions matching TRBD1. This CDR3 region has 15 residues. CDR1 and CDR2 (germline): SGHNT, YENEEA. Trimming took 4 bases from V and 4 from J; bases not matched to a gene: 5. CDR3 amino acids: CASSWGQDITGELFF. Here the CDR3 DNA reads TGTGCCAGCAGCTGGGGACAGGATATCACCGGGGAGCTGTTTTTT. The full variable domain, in which reference TRBV11-3 and TRBJ2-2 provide the parts outside the CDR3, is EAGVVQSPRYKIIEKKQPVAFWCNPISGHNTLYWYLQNLGQGPELLIRYENEEAVDDSQLPKDRFSAERLKGVDSTLKIQPAELGDSAVYLCASSWGQDITGELFFGEGSRLTVL.